This T cell receptor beta chain was documented in a study of cytomegalovirus exposure and HLA in healthy donors. Overall study findings and caveats: V segments that were indistinguishable, TRBV6-2 and TRBV6-3 among them, were omitted from analysis.

The CDR3 consists of 16 residues. The PCR had 60 Vbeta and 13 Jbeta primers. The method was immunoSEQ multiplex PCR; TCRdb's version includes in-frame clones alone and lacks a portion of them. The repertoire includes about 130,000 clones, about 80% of them detected once, and roughly 3.5% sits in the top ten. On this clone itself: Its antigen is still unknown.

V is TRBV21-1 and J is TRBJ1-3; TRBD1 is the table's D call, not checked against the DNA. TRBV21-1 is shown as a pseudogene. The sequence was collected from a male donor in good health and CMV-seronegative. Sequencing was carried out using PBMCs. CDR3 in DNA: TGTGCCAGCAGCAAAATTAGACAGGGGCCGGGAAACACCATATATTTT. This sequence encodes CASSKIRQGPGNTIYF.